This TCR beta chain was observed in a study of blood T cell repertoires in COVID-19. The wider study: Researchers got acute and convalescent COVID-19 samples from the United States, Italy and Spain. The cDNA or gDNA used as material had been derived from T cells, B-cell-depleted T cells, or PBMCs.

This table comes from immunoSEQ multiplex PCR, and its TCRdb copy is limited to in-frame clones, with some not included. Among 130,000 or so clones listed, 80% to 90% were seen once. The receptor was derived from a man aged 55 to 70 with active or convalescent COVID-19. The sequenced sample consisted of peripheral blood.

The CDR3 reads CASSNGGLGIGGELFF. The CDR3 bases are TGTGCCAGTAGTAATGGGGGACTGGGAATAGGCGGGGAGCTGTTTTTT. The chain uses TRBV19 and TRBJ2-2; maybe TRBD2 (6 bases). Deletions cut 4 bases from V and 7 bases from J, with 19 bases between. From germline, CDR1 is LNHDA and CDR2 SQIVND (reference sequence). The length of the CDR3 is 16 residues.